This T cell receptor (beta chain) originates from a study of human T cells and chemical hapten exposure. Specified time point: pre-sensitization, week 0. Treatment noted: therapeutic diphenylcyclopropenone sensitization with weekly scalp DPC. This clonotype came up a few times. Trimming took 4 bases from V and 6 from J; bases not matched to a gene: 9. This CDR3 contains 17 residues. The germline gives CDR1 SGHRS, CDR2 YFSETQ. TCRdb analysed the RACE reads with MiXCR anew, one entry per CDR3 protein. The data show 80,000 to 95,000 distinct CDR3 sequences, 9.6% seen once. The chain recombines TRBV5-1 with TRBJ2-1; 14 bases are shared with TRBD2. Sequences were derived from whole blood, sampled in connection with sensitization to the hapten diphenylcyclopropenone (DPC). The sequence was collected from a woman between 40 and 50 years old with alopecia areata. Some clones in this sample may be carry-over from other donors' samples. The CDR3 reads CASSEGLAGVYSNEQFF. CDR3 sequence (DNA): TGCGCCAGCAGCGAGGGACTAGCGGGGGTTTATAGCAATGAGCAGTTCTTC.